This T cell receptor (beta chain) was captured by sequencing in a study of shared clonotypes between healthy human individuals (dated by TCRdb to 2018 to 2021). For the wider study: The cohort comprised two women and three men aged 18 to 49 years. For each donor, CD4 naive and CD4 memory were each run on three plates, CD8 naive on two plates, and CD8 memory on one plate. To estimate repertoire size and how much clonotype sharing occurs between individuals, the study deeply sequenced the blood TCR repertoires of several healthy adults. To increase sequencing depth and limit assay-specific biases, different laboratories used diverse techniques to prepare libraries and sequence TCR repertoires. Each donor's leukapheresis produced roughly between about 0.8 and 10 billion PBMCs. The paper's findings and limits, for the study overall: Because the study included a small number of donors, the genetic and exposure-history diversity represented was limited. Sampling was restricted to blood, and TCR repertoires in tissue are likely to differ from TCR repertoires in blood. Pairwise subsampling led to the expectation that sequencing depth would affect the degree of clonotype sharing among donors. Incomplete sequencing was indicated by rarefaction of sorted-subset datasets, despite the large sequencing depth. Naive subsets generally had larger estimated clonotype richness than memory subsets. Compared with non-shared clonotypes, the clonotypes found in all four sorted-subset donors had higher generation probabilities. Roughly 5.2% of naive CD4, 3.5% of naive CD8, about 2.4% of memory CD4, and approximately 0.39% of memory CD8 clonotypes were shared across four donors.

CDR1 and CDR2, per the germline V gene (reference sequence), are DFQATT and SNEGSKA. V is clipped by 3 bases and J by 6 bases, and the sequence between their germline boundaries is 3 bases long. From the cysteine up to the phenylalanine, the CDR3 has a length of 11 residues. CDR3 DNA is the only sequence kept; it has 33 bases, read in frame from the first base. The donors were healthy, HIV-negative adults with no recently reported acute infections or vaccinations. All donors were Caucasian adults living in Nashville, Tennessee, USA. CD4+ T cells were enriched through magnetic negative selection, after which naive cells were positively selected on CD45RA and the remaining negative fraction served as the memory subset. Blood was collected by leukapheresis, and PBMCs were isolated by Ficoll-Histopaque density gradient centrifugation and then cryopreserved in liquid nitrogen vapor phase. Analytical flow cytometry was used to check the purity and quantity of each magnetically sorted T cell population. Genomic DNA was isolated from each sorted fraction and quantified by UV absorbance on a Nanodrop 2000c.

Using the deep immunoSEQ assay, TCR CDR3 regions were amplified from genomic DNA by multiplex PCR. Extracted genomic DNA from each cell subset was spread evenly across all wells of several immunoSEQ 96-well plates, with each plate serving as a replicate. For sorted subsets, each replicate PCR was loaded with roughly 190 ng genomic DNA, equivalent to approximately 33,000 T cell genomes. The purified libraries were quantified using a Qubit 3.0 fluorometer, sized with a Bioanalyzer 2100, and then quantified again using the KAPA Library Quantification kit. A separate single-read 150-cycle Illumina NextSeq 550 flow cell was used to sequence each immunoSEQ 96-well plate. Processing in the source paper ran as follows. Because the immunoSEQ output held only junctional sequences and lacked quality scores, the filtering could not match the filtering applied to full-length reads. To assign V/J genes and CDR3, sequences were annotated against IMGT germline references using PyIR, a Python wrapper for IgBLAST v1.9. Reads were filtered out if the reads had weak V/J assignments (E-value above 1e-6), no CDR3, stop codons, out-of-frame junctions, or ambiguous translated residues. V3J clonotypes were defined as sequences sharing an identical inferred V gene, J gene, and CDR3 amino acid sequence. Percentage overlap between repertoires was computed as shared unique clonotypes divided by the size of the smaller repertoire. Repertoire richness was assessed with RTK rarefaction, the Chao1 estimator, and Recon v2.1 estimates of unobserved clonotypes. Generation probabilities for all TCRbeta clonotypes obtained by the gDNA method from a handful of donors were computed using OLGA. As stored in TCRdb, this immuneACCESS dataset retains in-frame rearrangements with V and J assigned. A fraction of the clones does not appear; measured against another copy, unresolved V genes explain less than half of the discrepancy, and the remainder lacks a known reason. That table supplies the V and J calls and clone size; D and trimming were determined from the DNA. Across this sample there are roughly 640,000 clones, with approximately 97% seen only once. The biggest ten clones account for 0.057% of the sample.

Concerning this clone: Its antigen remains undetermined. Per-base quality was not reported, and no clone a single base away is much larger than it.

The receptor was derived from a woman under 40 in good health. The chain is made from TRBV20-1 and TRBJ1-6, with the D gene too uncertain to name. Material for sequencing was naive CD4+ T cells sorted from blood. Sample cell subset or site, as interpreted from the label and publication: CD45RA+ positively selected. The CDR3 sequence is CSASSNSPLHF. The DNA sequence is given as TGCAGTGCTAGTAGTAATTCACCCCTCCACTTT.